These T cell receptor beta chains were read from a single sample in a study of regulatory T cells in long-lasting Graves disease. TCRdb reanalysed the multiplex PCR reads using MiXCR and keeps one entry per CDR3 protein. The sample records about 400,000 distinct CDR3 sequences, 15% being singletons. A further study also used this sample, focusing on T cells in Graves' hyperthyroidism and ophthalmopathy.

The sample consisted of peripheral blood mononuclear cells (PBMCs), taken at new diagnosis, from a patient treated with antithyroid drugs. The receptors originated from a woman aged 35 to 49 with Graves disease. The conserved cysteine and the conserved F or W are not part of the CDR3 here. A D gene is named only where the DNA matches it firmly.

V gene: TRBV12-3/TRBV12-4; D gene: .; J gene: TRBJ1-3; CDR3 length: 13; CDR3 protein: ASGLQGSSGNTIY
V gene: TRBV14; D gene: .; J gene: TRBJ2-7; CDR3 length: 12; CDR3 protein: ASSQGTASYEQY
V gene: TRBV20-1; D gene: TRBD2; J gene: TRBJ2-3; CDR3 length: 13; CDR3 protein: SAIGGGGVTDTQY
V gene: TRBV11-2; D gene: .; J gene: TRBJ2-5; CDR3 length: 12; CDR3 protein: ASSFTTSRETQY
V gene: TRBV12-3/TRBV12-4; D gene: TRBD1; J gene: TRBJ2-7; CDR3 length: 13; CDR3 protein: ASSFGTGAAYEQY
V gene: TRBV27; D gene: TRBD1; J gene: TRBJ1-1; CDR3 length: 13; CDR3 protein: ASSLGTGGNTEAF
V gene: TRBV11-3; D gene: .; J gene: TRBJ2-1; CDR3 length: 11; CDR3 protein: ASSLDWLAEQF
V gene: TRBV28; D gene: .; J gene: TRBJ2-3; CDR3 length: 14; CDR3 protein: ASSLEGRTPSDTQY
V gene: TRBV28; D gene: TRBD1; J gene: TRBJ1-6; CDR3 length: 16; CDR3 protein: ASSSYSTTGGTGSPLH
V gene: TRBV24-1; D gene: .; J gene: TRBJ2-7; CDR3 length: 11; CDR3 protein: ATSAGPWGEQY
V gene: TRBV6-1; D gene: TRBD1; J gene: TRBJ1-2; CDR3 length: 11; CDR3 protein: ASKTGQGRGYT
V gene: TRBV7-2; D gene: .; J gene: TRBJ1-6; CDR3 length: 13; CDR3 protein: ASSLATQGGSPLH
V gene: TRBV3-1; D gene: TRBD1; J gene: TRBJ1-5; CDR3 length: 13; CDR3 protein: ASSQGQTFNQPQH
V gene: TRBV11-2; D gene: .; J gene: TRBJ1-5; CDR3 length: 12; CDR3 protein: ASSLGDGNQPQH
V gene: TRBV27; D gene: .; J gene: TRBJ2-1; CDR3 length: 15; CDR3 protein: ASSYISGTPHDNERF
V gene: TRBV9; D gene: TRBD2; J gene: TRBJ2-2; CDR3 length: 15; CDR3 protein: ASSPGLAGGRTGELF
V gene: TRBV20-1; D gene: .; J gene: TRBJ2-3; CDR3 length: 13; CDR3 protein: SARVVGDVTDTQY
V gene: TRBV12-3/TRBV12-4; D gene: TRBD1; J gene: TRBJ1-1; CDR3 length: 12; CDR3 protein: ASRAQGANTEAF
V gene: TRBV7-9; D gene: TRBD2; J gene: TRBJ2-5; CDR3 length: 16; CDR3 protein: ASSFRLAGATYQETQY
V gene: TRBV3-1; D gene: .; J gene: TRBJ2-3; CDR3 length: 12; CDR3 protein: ASSPPGLIDTQY
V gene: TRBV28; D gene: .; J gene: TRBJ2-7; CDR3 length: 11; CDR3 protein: ASSPVRDYEQY
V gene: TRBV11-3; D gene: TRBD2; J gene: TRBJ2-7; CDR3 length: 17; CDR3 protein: ASSLDRPGLAGGSYEQY
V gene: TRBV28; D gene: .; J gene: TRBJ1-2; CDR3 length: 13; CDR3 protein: ASSLGAGTNYGYT
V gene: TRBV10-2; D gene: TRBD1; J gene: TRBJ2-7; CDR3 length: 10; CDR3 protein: ASLETGHEQY
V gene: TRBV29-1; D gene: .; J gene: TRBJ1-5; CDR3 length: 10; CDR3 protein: SVGGYGQPQH
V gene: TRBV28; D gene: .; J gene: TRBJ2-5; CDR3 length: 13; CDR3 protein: ASSFLAGGGETQY
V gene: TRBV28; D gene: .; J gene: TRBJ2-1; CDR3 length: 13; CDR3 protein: ASSLPPPPRNEQF
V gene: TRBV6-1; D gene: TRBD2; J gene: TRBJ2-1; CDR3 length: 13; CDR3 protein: ASRQTSGMYHEQF
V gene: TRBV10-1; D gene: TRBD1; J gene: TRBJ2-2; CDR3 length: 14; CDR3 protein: ASSESGTEYTGELF
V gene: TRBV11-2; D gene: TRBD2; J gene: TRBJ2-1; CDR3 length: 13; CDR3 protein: ASSLEPSGMGEQF
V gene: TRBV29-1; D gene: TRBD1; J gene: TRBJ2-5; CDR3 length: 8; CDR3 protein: SVAQGQRY
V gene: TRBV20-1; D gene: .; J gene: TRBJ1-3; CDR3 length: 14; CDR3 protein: SASPVDRYSGNTIY
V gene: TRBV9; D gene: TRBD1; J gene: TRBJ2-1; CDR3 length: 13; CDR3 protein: ASSPGQGDYNEQF
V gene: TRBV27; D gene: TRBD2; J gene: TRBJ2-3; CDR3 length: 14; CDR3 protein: ASSLSSGSSTDTQY
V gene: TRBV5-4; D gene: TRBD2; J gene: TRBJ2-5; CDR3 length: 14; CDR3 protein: ASSPPGTSVQETQY
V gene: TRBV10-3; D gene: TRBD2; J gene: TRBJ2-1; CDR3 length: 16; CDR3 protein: AISDPSGRGSSYNEQF
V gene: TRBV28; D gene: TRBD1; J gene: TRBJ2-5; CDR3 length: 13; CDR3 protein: ASSPGQAGGETQY
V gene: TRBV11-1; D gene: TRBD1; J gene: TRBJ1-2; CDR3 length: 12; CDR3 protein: ASSTDRGPYGYT
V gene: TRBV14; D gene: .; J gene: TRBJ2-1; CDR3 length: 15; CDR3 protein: ASSQERARDIHNEQF
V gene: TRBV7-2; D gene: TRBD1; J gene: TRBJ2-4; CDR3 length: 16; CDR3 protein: ASSLYPDREPYKNIQY
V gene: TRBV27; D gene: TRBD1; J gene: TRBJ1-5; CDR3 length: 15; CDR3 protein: ASSLAPGGGLVQPQH
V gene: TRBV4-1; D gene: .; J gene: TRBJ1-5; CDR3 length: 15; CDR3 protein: ASSQAQVLTGNQPQH
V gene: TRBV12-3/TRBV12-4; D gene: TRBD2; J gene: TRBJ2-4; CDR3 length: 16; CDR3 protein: ASSLGLAVTLAKNIQY
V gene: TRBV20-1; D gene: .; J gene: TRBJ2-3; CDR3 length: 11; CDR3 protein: SAIPSGPDTQY
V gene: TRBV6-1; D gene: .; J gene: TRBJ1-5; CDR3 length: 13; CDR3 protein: ASSVDWGVGQPQH
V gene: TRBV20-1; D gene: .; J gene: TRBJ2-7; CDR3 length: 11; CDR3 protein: SARSSHRYEQY
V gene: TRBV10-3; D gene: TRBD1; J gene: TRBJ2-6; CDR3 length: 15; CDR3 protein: ASKDRYLGDGANVLT
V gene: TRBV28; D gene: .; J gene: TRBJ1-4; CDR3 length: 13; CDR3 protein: ASSPYAGPNEKLF